Below are 11 T cell receptor beta chains sequenced from a single sample in a study of regulatory T cells in long-lasting Graves disease. iRepertoire HTBI primers and Arm-PCR of CDR3 regions built TCR beta libraries. TCRdb analysed the multiplex PCR reads with MiXCR anew, one entry per CDR3 protein. The sample has about 200,000 distinct CDR3 sequences; around 19% are singletons. Time point here: newly diagnosed GD, antithyroid drugs for less than 3 months. RNA extracted from PBMCs served as the sequencing template. The specimen was peripheral blood mononuclear cells (PBMCs), collected at new diagnosis, from a patient treated with antithyroid drugs. The receptors stem from a female donor with Graves disease.

V gene TRBV2 combines with J gene TRBJ1-5; no clear D. This CDR3 region has 13 residues. The V and J ends lost 8 bases and 5 bases respectively, with 13 bases between them. Germline CDR1 is SNHLY and CDR2 is FYNNEI. CDR3 in amino acids: CASRGLQYQPQHF. DNA of the CDR3: TGTGCCAGCCGCGGACTTCAATATCAGCCCCAGCATTTT.

This clonotype was observed at least ten times. The V call is TRBV6-1, the J call TRBJ2-4, with D possibly being TRBD1 (5 bases). The CDR3 totals 15 residues. Germline V gene sequence: CDR1 MNHNS, CDR2 SASEGT. The V end lost 5 bases, the J end lost 0 bases, and 11 bases lay between the germline ends. In DNA, the CDR3 is TGTGCCAGCAGTAGCCGACAGCTAGCCAAAAACATTCAGTACTTC. Amino acid sequence: CASSSRQLAKNIQYF.

This clonotype was detected many times. The CDR3 coding sequence is TGTGCCAGCAGTGAAGGGCAGGTTCAGCCCCAGCATTTT. Protein product: CASSEGQVQPQHF. V usage is TRBV27 and J usage is TRBJ1-5; D uncertain. Trimming removed 5 bases from V and 6 bases from J, with 11 bases in between. The CDR3 is 13 residues long. Germline V lookup: CDR1 MNHEY, CDR2 SMNVEV (reference sequence).

The chain employs TRBV7-9 and TRBJ2-5; 7 nucleotides agree with TRBD2. The DNA end is a closer match to TRBJ2-1, so the J assignment may be wrong. This CDR3 is 17 amino acids long. Germline lookup yields CDR1 SEHNR and CDR2 FQNEAQ (reference sequence). The CDR3 DNA reads as TGTGCCAGCAGCTTAGCGCGCTTGGGGGGGGGGTACAATGAGCAGTTCTTC. Translated: CASSLARLGGGYNEQFF.

Concerning this clonotype itself: A much larger clone differs by one base, so this may be a read error. The chain links TRBV7-6 to TRBJ2-1, with a possible D match to TRBD2 (6 bases). CDR1 and CDR2 (germline): SGHVS, FNYEAQ. The CDR3 runs to 13 residues. The CDR3 bases are TGTGCCAGCAGCCCCTCTAGCGAGGATGAGCAGCTCTTC. This gives the protein CASSPSSEDEQLF. Full variable domain (rest looked up from reference TRBV7-6 and TRBJ2-1): GAGVSQSPRYKVTKRGQDVALRCDPISGHVSLYWYRQALGQGPEFLTYFNYEAQQDKSGLPNDRFSAERPEGSISTLTIQRTEQRDSAMYRCASSPSSEDEQLFGPGTRLTVL.

In this sample, this clonotype turned up many times. The chain combines TRBV7-2 with TRBJ2-1, with 16 bases identical to TRBD2. The CDR3 is 15 residues long. Germline values: CDR1 SGHTA, CDR2 FQGNSA. The J segment lost 10 bases and the V segment lost 6 bases, leaving 6 bases of the junction unmatched. The DNA for the CDR3 is TGTGCCAGCAGACCGGGACTAGCGGGAGGGGGCGAGCAGTTCTTC. Amino acids: CASRPGLAGGGEQFF.

This clonotype was observed at least ten times. The genes are TRBV2 and TRBJ2-7; 12 bases line up with TRBD2. The CDR3 has 13 residues. J gave up 7 bases and V 4 bases, and 2 bases lay outside the gene matches. Germline CDR1 is SNHLY and CDR2 is FYNNEI. CDR3 residues: CASSVLAGGEQYF. CDR3 sequence (DNA): TGTGCCAGCAGTGTACTAGCGGGAGGTGAGCAGTACTTC.

This clonotype appeared many times. This rearrangement joins TRBV3-1 to TRBJ1-5, with TRBD1 matching over 11 bases. The ends lost 0 bases at V and 9 bases at J; junction bases unmatched: 7. Germline CDR1 LGHDT, CDR2 YNNKEL (reference sequence). CDR3 length: 16 amino acids. CDR3 sequence: CASSQDRTGGRGPQHF. The CDR3 coding sequence is TGTGCCAGCAGCCAAGACCGGACAGGGGGCAGGGGGCCCCAGCATTTT.

The chain uses TRBV12-3 or TRBV12-4 and TRBJ1-4; TRBD1 is a possible D gene (5 bases). With 3 bases removed from V and 4 bases from J, the gap between germline ends came to 9 bases. This CDR3 spans 14 amino acids. The CDR3 here is CASSLGEFNEKLFF. In DNA, the CDR3 is TGTGCCAGCAGTTTGGGGGAGTTTAATGAAAAACTGTTTTTT.

The table lists this clonotype with many counts. The chain is built from TRBV28 and TRBJ1-4, with a tentative D call TRBD1 (5 bases). Trimming pared 2 bases from V and 8 bases from J, leaving 9 bases between. CDR1 and CDR2 from the germline V gene are MDHEN and SYDVKM. This CDR3 spans 13 amino acids. CDR3: CASSLGGDEKLFF. CDR3 nucleotides: TGTGCCAGCAGTTTAGGGGGAGACGAAAAACTGTTTTTT.

This clonotype appeared a few times. A much larger clone lies a single base off, so this may be a read error. The conserved phenylalanine or tryptophan normally closing the CDR3 is absent here, so this likely arose from a read error. This rearrangement joins TRBV29-1 to TRBJ1-1, with D tentatively TRBD1 (6 bases). Germline CDR1 and CDR2: SQVTM and ANQGSEA. This CDR3 spans 15 amino acids. V lost 0 bases and J lost 8, with 19 bases in between. DNA of the CDR3: TGCAGCGTTGAAGACCGCATGACAGGCACGGGAGAAGCTTTCCTT. Its protein product is CSVEDRMTGTGEAFL.